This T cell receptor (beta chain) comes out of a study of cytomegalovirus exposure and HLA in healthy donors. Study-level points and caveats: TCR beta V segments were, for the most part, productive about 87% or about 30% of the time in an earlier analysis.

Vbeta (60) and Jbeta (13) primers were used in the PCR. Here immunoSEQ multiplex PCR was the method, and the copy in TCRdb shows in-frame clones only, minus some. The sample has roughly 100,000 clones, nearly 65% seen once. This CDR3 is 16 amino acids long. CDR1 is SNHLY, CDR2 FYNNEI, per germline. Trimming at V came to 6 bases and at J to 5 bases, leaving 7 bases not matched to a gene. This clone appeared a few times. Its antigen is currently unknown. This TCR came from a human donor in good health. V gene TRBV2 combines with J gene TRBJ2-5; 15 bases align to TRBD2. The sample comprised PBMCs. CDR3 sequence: CASRPGLAGGGETQYF. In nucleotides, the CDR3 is TGTGCCAGCAGGCCGGGACTAGCGGGAGGTGGGGAGACCCAGTACTTC.